This is a list of T cell receptor beta chains from one sample in a study of shared clonotypes between healthy human individuals. The data were produced by immunoSEQ multiplex PCR, yet TCRdb's version contains in-frame clones alone and is incomplete. The profile covers about 2.1 million clones, with approximately 92% appearing a single time and roughly 1.7% taken by the ten largest. The sequenced material came from naive CD8+ T cells from PBMCs. These receptors all come from a man younger than 30 in good health. Some clones in this sample may be carry-over from other donors' samples. Both conserved end residues are trimmed from each CDR3. Fields, in order: V gene, CDR3 protein.

TRBV6-1,ASIEWVNEKLF
TRBV28,ASSFSGGGGNTIY
TRBV2,ASSDPSGQGGTDTQY
TRBV27,ASSPYVGELF
TRBV5-1,ASSLRGVSYEQY
TRBV28,ASSLFRGSAYEQY
TRBV11-2,ASSGGWGDSNEQY
TRBV5-1,ASSLPTGIGTEAF
TRBV7-9,ASSFGTGVSYEQY
TRBV2,ASSEEGWETQY
TRBV27,ASSLLIGRGDRDNEQF
TRBV19,ASSTLNTGELF
TRBV28,ASTSGSTGDEQY
TRBV7-3,ASSPGLAGGTDTQY
TRBV28,ASRPFEGAYGYT
TRBV15,ATAQGGSGTYEQY
TRBV6-1,ASSDGATYEQY
TRBV6-5,ASRTSGSEAF
TRBV5-1,ASSLSYSSEQY
TRBV4-1,ASSQDSVTVPAYEQY
TRBV29-1,SVDGGTSHNEQF
TRBV11-2,ASSPKPPGQPYEQY
TRBV6-1,ASSADNSYEQY
TRBV4-1,ASSQGSGIYEQY